This T cell receptor beta chain came from a study of blood T cell repertoires in COVID-19. Study summary: Sites in the United States, Italy and Spain provided acute and convalescent COVID-19 samples. The cDNA or gDNA used as material had been derived from T cells, B-cell-depleted T cells, or PBMCs.

The V gene's germline CDR1 is SGHRS and CDR2 YFSETQ. The CDR3 runs 15 residues. The germline V and J ends were trimmed by 2 bases and 0 bases, with 8 bases remaining between them. Under the authors' procedure: The authors estimated nucleated cell counts from reference gene primer amplification. Libraries were prepared by immunoSEQ multiplex PCR; TCRdb keeps only in-frame clonotypes and omits some of them. Clone size and the V and J calls come from that table; the DNA yielded D and trimming. The sample contains approximately 85,000 clones, 90% of which appear only once. Sequencing input: peripheral blood. This rearrangement joins TRBV5-1 to TRBJ2-2; a possible D gene is TRBD1 (5 bases). This receptor was identified in a woman at least 80 years old with active or convalescent COVID-19. The CDR3 nucleotides read TGCGCCAGCAGCTTTCAGGGTACGAACACCGGGGAGCTGTTTTTT. Translation gives CASSFQGTNTGELFF. Looking up the rest from reference TRBV5-1 and TRBJ2-2 gives the full variable domain: KAGVTQTPRYLIKTRGQQVTLSCSPISGHRSVSWYQQTPGQGLQFLFEYFSETQRNKGNFPGRFSGRQFSNSRSEMNVSTLELGDSALYLCASSFQGTNTGELFFGEGSRLTVL.